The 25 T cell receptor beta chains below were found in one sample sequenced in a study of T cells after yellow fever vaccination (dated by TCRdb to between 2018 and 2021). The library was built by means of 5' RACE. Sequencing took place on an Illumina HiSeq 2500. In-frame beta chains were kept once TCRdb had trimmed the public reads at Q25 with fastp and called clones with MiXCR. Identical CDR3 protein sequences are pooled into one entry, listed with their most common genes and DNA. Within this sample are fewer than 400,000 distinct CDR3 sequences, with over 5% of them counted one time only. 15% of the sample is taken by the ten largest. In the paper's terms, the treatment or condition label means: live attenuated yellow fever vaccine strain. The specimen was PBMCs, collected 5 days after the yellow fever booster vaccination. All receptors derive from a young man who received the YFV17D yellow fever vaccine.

CDR3 in DNA: TGTGCCAGCAGTGCTCAAGCCCTAGCGGGAGAAGTGGATACGCAGTATTTT. Translation gives CASSAQALAGEVDTQYF. The rearrangement links TRBV6-2 or TRBV6-3 to TRBJ2-3; TRBD2 matches at 10 bases. The germline gives CDR1 MNHEY, CDR2 SVGEGT. The CDR3 consists of 17 residues. V shed 5 bases, J shed 6 bases, and the junction held 14 bases outside the gene matches.

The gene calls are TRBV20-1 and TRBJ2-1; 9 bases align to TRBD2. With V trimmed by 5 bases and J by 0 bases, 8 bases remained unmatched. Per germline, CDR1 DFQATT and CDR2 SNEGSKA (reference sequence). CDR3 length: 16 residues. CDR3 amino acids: CSAPGVAGDSYNEQFF. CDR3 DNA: TGCAGTGCTCCCGGGGTAGCGGGGGACTCCTACAATGAGCAGTTCTTC.

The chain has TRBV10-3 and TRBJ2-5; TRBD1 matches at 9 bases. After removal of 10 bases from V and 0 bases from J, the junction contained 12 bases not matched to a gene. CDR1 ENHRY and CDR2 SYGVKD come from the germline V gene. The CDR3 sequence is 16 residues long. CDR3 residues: CATRATGGLYQETQYF. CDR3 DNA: TGTGCCACCAGGGCGACAGGGGGACTTTACCAAGAGACCCAGTACTTC.

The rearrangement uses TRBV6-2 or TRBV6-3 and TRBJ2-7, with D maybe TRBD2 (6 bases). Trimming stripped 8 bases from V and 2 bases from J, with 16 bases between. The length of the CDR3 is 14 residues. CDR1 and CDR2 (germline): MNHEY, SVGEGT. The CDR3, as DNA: TGTGCCAGCTGGAGGGGCGAGATAACCTACGAGCAGTACTTC. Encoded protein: CASWRGEITYEQYF.

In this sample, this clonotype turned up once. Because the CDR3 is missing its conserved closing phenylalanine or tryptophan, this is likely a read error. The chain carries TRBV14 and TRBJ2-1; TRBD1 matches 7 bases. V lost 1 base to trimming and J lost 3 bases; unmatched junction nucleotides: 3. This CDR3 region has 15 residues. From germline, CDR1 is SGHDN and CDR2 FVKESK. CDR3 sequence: CASSQAGTVYNEQFS. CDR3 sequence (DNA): TGTGCCAGCAGCCAAGCCGGGACAGTCTACAATGAGCAGTTCTCC.

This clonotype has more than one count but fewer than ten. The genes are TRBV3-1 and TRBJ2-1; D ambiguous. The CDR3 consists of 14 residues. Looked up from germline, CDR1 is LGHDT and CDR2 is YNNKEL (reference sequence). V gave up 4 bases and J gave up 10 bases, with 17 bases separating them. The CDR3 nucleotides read TGTGCCAGCAGCCCCCAATTGGTGGGGTTCGAGCAGTTCTTC. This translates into CASSPQLVGFEQFF.

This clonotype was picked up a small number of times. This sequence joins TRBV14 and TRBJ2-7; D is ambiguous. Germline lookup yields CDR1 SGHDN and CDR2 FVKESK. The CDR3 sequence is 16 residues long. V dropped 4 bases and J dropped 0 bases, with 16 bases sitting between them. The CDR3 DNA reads TGTGCCAGCAGCCTTATCAGGACCTCCGGCTCCTACGAGCAGTACTTC. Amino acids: CASSLIRTSGSYEQYF.

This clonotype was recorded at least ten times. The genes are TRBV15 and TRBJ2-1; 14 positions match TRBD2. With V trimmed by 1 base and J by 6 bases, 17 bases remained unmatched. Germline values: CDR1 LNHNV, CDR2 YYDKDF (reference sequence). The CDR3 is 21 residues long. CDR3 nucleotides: TGTGCCACCAGCAGAGTCGGAGAGGGACTAGCGGGAGCCCTCCCTGGCAATGAGCAGTTCTTC. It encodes CATSRVGEGLAGALPGNEQFF.

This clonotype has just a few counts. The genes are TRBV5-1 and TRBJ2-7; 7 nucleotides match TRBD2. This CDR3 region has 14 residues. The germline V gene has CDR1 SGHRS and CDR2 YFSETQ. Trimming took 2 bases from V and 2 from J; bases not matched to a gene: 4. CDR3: CASSFGDYTYEQYF. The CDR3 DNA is TGCGCCAGCAGCTTTGGGGACTATACCTACGAGCAGTACTTC.

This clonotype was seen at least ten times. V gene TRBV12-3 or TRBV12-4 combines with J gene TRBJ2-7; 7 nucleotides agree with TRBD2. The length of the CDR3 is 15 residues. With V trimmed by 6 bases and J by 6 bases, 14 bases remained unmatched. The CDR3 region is CASSLSVGWGGEQYF. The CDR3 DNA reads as TGTGCCAGCAGCTTGTCGGTGGGATGGGGGGGCGAGCAGTACTTC.

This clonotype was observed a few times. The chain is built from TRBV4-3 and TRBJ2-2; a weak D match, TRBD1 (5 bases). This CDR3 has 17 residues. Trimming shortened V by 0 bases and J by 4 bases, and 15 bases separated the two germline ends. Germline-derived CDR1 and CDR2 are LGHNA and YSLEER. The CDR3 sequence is CASSQEGGQHSTGELFF. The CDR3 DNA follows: TGCGCCAGCAGCCAAGAAGGCGGACAACACTCCACCGGGGAGCTGTTTTTT.

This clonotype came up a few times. The CDR3 sequence: CASSLSGRRLFF. The CDR3 DNA sequence: TGTGCCAGCAGTTTATCCGGGAGGCGGCTGTTTTTT. The rearrangement uses TRBV28 and TRBJ2-2; TRBD2 matches 7 bases. Germline lookup yields CDR1 MDHEN and CDR2 SYDVKM. This CDR3 has 12 residues. After removal of 1 base from V and 13 bases from J, the junction contained 3 bases not matched to a gene.

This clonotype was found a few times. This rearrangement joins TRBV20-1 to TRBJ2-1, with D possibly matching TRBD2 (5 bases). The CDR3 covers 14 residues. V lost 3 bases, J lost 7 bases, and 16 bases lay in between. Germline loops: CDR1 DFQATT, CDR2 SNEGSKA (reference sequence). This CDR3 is CSARLAKLGNEQFF. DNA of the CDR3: TGCAGTGCTAGGCTAGCAAAGTTGGGTAATGAGCAGTTCTTC.

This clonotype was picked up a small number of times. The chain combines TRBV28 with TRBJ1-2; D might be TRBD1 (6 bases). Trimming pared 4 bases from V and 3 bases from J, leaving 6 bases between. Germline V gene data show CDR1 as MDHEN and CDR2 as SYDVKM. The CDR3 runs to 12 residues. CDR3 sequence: CASSSGDYGYTF. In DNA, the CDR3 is TGTGCCAGCAGTTCAGGGGACTATGGCTACACCTTC.

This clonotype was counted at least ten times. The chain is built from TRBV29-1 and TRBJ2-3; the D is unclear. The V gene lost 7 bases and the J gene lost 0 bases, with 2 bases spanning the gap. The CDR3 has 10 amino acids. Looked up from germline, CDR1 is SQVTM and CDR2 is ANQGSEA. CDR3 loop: CSGSTDTQYF. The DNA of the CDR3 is TGCAGCGGGAGCACAGATACGCAGTATTTT.

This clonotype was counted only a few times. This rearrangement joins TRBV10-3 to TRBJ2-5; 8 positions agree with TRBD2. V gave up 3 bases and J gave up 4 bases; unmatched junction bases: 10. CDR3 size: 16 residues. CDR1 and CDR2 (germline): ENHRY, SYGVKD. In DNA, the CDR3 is TGTGCCATCAGTGATCGGTCTAGCGGGCGGGGAGAGACCCAGTACTTC. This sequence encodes CAISDRSSGRGETQYF.

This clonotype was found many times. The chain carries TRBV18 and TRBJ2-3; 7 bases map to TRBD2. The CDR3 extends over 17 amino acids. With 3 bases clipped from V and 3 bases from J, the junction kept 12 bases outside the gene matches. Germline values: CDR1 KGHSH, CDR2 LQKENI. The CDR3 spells CASSPSSGRAGTDTQYF. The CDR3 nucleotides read TGTGCCAGCTCACCCTCCTCTGGGAGGGCCGGGACAGATACGCAGTATTTT.

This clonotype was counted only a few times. The CDR3, as DNA: TGTGCCAGCAGCTTGGGGGAAGAAGCTTTCTTT. It specifies CASSLGEEAFF. The chain couples TRBV5-4 to TRBJ1-1; no firm D call. The CDR3 has 11 amino acids. Germline assignment: CDR1 SGHNT and CDR2 YYREEE (reference sequence). Trimming left V 0 bases short and J 8 bases short, with 5 bases between.

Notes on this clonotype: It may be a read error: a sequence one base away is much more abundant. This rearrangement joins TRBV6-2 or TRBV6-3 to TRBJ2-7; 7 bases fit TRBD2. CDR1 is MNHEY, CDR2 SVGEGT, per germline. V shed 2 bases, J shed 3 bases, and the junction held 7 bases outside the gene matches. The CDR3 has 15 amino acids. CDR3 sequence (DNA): TGTGCCAGCAGTTACGGGGCTAGCGGATTCTACGAGCAGTACTTC. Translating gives CASSYGASGFYEQYF.

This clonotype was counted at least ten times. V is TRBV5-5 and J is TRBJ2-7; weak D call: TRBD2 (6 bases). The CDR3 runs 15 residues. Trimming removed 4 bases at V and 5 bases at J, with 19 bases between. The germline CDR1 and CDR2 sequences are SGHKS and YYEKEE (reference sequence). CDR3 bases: TGTGCCAGCAGCCCGGGGGTCGGGATCTCTGACGAGCAGTACTTC. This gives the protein CASSPGVGISDEQYF.

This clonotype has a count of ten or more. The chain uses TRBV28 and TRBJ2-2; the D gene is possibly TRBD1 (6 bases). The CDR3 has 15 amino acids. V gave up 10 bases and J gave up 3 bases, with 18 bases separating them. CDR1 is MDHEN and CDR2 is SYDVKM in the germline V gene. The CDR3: CAITPSQGYTGELFF. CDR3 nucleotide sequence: TGTGCCATCACACCTTCTCAGGGGTACACCGGGGAGCTGTTTTTT.

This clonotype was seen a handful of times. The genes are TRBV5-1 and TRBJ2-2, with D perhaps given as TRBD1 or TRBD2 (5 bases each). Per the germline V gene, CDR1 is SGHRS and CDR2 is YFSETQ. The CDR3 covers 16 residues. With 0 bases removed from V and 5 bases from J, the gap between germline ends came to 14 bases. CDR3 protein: CASSLVGGSTTGELFF. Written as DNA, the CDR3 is TGCGCCAGCAGCTTGGTTGGGGGATCAACGACCGGGGAGCTGTTTTTT.

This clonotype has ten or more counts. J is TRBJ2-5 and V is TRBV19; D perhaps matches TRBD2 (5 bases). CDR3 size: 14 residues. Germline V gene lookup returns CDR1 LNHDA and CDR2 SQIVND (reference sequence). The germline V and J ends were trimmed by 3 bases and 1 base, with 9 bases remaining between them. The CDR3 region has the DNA TGTGCCAGTAGTATTCTCGGGGTCCAAGAGACCCAGTACTTC. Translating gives CASSILGVQETQYF.

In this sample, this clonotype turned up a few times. The CDR3 DNA sequence: TGTGCCAGCAGCGTAGCGATGACTAGCGGGGGCTCCTACAATGAGCAGTTCTTC. Translating it yields CASSVAMTSGGSYNEQFF. The chain links TRBV9 to TRBJ2-1, with 12 bases identical to TRBD2. CDR1 and CDR2 from the germline V gene are SGDLS and YYNGEE. The V segment lost 0 bases and the J segment 0 bases; nucleotides outside the gene matches: 4. The CDR3 covers 18 residues. Complete variable domain (other parts from reference TRBV9 and TRBJ2-1): DSGVTQTPKHLITATGQRVTLRCSPRSGDLSVYWYQQSLDQGLQFLIQYYNGEERAKGNILERFSAQQFPDLHSELNLSSLELGDSALYFCASSVAMTSGGSYNEQFFGPGTRLTVL.

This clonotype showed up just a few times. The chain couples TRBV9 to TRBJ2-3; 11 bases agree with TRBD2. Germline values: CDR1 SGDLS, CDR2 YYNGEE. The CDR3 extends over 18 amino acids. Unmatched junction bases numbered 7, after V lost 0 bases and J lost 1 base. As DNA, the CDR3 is TGTGCCAGCAGCGTAGAGGGTGGGACTAGCGGTCGCACAGATACGCAGTATTTT. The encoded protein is CASSVEGGTSGRTDTQYF.